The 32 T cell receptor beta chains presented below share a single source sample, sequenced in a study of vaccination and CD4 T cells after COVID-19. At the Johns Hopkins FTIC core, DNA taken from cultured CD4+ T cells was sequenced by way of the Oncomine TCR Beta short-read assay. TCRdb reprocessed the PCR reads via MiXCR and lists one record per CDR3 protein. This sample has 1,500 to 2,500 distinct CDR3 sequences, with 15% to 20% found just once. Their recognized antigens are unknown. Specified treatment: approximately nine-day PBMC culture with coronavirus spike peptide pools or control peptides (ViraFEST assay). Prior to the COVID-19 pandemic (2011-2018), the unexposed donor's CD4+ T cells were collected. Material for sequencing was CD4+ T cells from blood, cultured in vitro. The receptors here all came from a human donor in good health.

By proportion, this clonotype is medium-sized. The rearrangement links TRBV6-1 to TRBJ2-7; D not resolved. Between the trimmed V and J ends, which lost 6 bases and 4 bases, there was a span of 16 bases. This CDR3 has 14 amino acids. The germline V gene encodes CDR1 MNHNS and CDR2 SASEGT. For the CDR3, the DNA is TGTGCCAGCAGCAACCCGGGTGGATTATACGAGCAGTACTTC. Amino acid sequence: CASSNPGGLYEQYF.

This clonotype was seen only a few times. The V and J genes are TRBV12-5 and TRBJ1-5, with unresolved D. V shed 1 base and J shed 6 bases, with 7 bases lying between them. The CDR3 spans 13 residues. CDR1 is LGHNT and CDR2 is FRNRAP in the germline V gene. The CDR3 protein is CASGLEIGQPQHF. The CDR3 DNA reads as TGTGCTAGTGGTTTGGAGATAGGTCAGCCCCAGCATTTT.

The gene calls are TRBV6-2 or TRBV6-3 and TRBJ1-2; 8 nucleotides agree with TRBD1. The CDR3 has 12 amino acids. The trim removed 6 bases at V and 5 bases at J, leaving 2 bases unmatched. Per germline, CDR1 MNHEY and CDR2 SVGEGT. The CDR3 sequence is CASSDRGYGYTF. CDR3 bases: TGTGCCAGCAGCGACAGGGGATATGGCTACACCTTC.

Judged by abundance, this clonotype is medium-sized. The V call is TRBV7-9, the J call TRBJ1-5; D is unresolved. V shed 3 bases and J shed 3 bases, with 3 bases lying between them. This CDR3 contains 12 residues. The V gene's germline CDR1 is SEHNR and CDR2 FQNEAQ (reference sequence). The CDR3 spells CASSFNNQPQHF. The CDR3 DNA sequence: TGTGCCAGCAGCTTCAACAATCAGCCCCAGCATTTT.

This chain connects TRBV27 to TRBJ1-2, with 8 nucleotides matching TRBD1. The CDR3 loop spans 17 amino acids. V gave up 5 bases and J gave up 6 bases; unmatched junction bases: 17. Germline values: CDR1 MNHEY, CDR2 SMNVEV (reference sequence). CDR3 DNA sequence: TGTGCCAGCAGTCCGGGACAGGCAATCTCCGAGGGGCATGGCTACACCTTC. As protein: CASSPGQAISEGHGYTF.

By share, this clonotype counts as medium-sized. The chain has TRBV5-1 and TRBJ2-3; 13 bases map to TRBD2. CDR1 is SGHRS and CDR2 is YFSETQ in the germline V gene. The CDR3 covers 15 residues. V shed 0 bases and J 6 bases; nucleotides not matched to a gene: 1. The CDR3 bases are TGCGCCAGCAGCTTGGGGACTAGCGGGAGCGATACGCAGTATTTT. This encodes CASSLGTSGSDTQYF. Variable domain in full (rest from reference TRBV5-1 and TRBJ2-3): KAGVTQTPRYLIKTRGQQVTLSCSPISGHRSVSWYQQTPGQGLQFLFEYFSETQRNKGNFPGRFSGRQFSNSRSEMNVSTLELGDSALYLCASSLGTSGSDTQYFGPGTRLTVL.

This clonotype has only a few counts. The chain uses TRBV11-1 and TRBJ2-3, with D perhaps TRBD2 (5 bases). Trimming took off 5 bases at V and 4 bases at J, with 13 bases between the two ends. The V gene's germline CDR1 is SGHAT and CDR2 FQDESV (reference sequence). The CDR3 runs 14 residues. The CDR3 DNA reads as TGTGCCAGCAGCAATGGACTCCGGGCAGATACGCAGTATTTT. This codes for CASSNGLRADTQYF.

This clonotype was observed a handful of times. The CDR3 here is CASSPNENTEAFF. The CDR3 DNA sequence: TGTGCCAGCTCACCGAACGAGAACACTGAAGCTTTCTTT. V gene TRBV18 combines with J gene TRBJ1-1; D is unresolved. The V gene's germline CDR1 is KGHSH and CDR2 LQKENI. The CDR3 extends over 13 amino acids. V lost 3 bases, J lost 1 base, and 6 bases lay in between.

CDR3 in amino acids: CSAREAPRQETQYF. The CDR3 nucleotides are TGCAGTGCTAGAGAAGCTCCACGCCAAGAGACCCAGTACTTC. V usage is TRBV20-1 and J usage is TRBJ2-5; D remains ambiguous. V gave up 0 bases and J gave up 1 base, with 9 bases separating them. Germline CDR1 and CDR2: DFQATT and SNEGSKA (reference sequence). This CDR3 has 14 amino acids.

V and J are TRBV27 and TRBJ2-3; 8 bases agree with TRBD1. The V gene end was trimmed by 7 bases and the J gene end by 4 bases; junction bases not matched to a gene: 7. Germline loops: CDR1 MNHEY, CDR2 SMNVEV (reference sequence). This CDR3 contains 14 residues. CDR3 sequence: CASKNHRGADTQYF. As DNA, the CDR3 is TGTGCCAGCAAAAACCACAGGGGGGCAGATACGCAGTATTTT.

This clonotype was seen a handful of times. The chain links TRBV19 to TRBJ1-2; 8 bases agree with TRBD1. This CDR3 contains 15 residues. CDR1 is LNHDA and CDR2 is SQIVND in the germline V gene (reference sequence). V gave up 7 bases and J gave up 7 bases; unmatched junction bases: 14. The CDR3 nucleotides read TGTGCCAGTATCGGTGGGACAGGACCCCCAGGTGGCTACACCTTC. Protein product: CASIGGTGPPGGYTF.

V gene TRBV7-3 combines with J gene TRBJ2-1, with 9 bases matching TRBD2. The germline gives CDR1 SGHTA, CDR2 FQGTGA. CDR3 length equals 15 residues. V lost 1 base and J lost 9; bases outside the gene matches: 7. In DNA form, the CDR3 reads TGTGCCAGCAGCTTAATGGCGGGGGGGGGGGGTGAGCAGTTCTTC. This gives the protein CASSLMAGGGGEQFF.

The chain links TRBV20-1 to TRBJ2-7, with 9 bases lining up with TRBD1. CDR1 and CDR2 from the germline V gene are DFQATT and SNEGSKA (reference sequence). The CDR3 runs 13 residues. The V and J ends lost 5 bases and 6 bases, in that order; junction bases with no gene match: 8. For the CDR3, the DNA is TGCAGTGCTCCGGGACAGGGATCAAGCGAGCAGTACTTC. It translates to CSAPGQGSSEQYF.

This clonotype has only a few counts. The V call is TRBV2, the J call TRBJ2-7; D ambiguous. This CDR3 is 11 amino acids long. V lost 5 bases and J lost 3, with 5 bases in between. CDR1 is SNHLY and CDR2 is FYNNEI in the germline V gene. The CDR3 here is CASSPYYEQYF. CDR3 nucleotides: TGTGCCAGCAGTCCCTACTACGAGCAGTACTTC.

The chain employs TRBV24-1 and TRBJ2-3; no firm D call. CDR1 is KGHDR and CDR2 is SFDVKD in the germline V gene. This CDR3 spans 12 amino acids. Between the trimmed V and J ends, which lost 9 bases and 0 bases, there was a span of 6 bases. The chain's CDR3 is CATGSSTDTQYF. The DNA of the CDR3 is TGTGCCACCGGCAGTAGCACAGATACGCAGTATTTT.

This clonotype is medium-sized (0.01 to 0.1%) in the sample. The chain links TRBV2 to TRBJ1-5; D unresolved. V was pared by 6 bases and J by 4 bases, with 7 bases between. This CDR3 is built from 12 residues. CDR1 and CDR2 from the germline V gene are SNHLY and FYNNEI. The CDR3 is CASRDPNQPQHF. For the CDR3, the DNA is TGTGCCAGCAGGGACCCAAATCAGCCCCAGCATTTT.

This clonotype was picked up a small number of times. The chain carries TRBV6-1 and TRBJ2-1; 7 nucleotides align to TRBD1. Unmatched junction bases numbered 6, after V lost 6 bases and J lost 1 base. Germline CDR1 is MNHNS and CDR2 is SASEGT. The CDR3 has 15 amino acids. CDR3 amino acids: CASSRWDSSYNEQFF. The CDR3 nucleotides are TGTGCCAGCAGCCGATGGGACAGTTCCTACAATGAGCAGTTCTTC.

CDR3 in DNA: TGCGCCAGCAGCTTGGAACGGGGGGAAGAGACCCAGTACTTC. Protein: CASSLERGEETQYF. The J gene is TRBJ2-5, the V gene TRBV5-1, with 7 bases aligning to TRBD2. Unmatched junction bases numbered 2, after V lost 0 bases and J lost 3 bases. This CDR3 contains 14 residues. Germline CDR1 reads SGHRS; CDR2 reads YFSETQ.

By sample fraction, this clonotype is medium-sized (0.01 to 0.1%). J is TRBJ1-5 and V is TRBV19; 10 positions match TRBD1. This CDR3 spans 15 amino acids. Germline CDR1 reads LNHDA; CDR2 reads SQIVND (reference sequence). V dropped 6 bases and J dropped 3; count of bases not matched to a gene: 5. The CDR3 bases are TGTGCCAGTAGAGGGACAGGGGCCTTCAATCAGCCCCAGCATTTT. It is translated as CASRGTGAFNQPQHF.

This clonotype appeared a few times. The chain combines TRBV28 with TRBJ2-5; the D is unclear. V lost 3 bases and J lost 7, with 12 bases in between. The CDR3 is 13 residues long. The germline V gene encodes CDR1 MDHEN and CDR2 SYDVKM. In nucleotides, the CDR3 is TGTGCCAGCAGTTTCGCGGAGTTCGGGACCCAGTACTTC. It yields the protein CASSFAEFGTQYF.

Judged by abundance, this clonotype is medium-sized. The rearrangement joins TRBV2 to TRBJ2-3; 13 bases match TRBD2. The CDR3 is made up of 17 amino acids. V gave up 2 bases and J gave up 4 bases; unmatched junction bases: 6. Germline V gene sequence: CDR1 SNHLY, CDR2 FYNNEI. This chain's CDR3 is CASSERGLAGYADTQYF. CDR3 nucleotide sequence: TGTGCCAGCAGTGAACGGGGACTAGCGGGATACGCAGATACGCAGTATTTT.

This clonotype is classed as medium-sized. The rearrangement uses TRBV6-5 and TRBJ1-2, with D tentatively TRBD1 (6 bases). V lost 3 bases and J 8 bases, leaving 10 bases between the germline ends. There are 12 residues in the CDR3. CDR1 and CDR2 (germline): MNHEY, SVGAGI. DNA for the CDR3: TGTGCCAGCAGTTATCCCACAGGGGGCTACACCTTC. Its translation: CASSYPTGGYTF.

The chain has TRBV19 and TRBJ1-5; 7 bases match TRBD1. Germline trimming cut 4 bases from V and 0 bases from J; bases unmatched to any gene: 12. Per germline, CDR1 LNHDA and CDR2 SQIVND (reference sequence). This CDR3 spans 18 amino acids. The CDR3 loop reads CASSTGTASAYSNQPQHF. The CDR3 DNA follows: TGTGCCAGTAGTACCGGGACAGCCAGTGCTTATAGCAATCAGCCCCAGCATTTT.

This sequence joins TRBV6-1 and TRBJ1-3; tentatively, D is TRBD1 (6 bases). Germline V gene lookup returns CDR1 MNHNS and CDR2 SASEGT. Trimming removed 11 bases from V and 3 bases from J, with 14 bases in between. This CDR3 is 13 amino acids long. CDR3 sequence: CAVQGPLGNTIYF. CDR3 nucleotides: TGTGCCGTACAGGGTCCTCTTGGAAACACCATATATTTT.

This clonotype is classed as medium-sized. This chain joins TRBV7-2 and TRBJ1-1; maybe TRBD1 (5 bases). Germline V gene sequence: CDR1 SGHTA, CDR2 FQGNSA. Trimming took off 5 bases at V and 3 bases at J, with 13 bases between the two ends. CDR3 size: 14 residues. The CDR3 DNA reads TGTGCCAGCAGCCCTCAGGGAGTGTACACTGAAGCTTTCTTT. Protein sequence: CASSPQGVYTEAFF. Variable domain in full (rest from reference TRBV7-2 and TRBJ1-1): GAGVSQSPSNKVTEKGKDVELRCDPISGHTALYWYRQSLGQGLEFLIYFQGNSAPDKSGLPSDRFSAERTGGSVSTLTIQRTQQEDSAVYLCASSPQGVYTEAFFGQGTRLTVV.

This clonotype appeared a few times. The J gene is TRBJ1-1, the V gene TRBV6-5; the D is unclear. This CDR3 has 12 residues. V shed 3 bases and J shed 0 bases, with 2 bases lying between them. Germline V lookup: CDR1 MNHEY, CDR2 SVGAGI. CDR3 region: CASSYLNTEAFF. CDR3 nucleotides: TGTGCCAGCAGTTATTTGAACACTGAAGCTTTCTTT.

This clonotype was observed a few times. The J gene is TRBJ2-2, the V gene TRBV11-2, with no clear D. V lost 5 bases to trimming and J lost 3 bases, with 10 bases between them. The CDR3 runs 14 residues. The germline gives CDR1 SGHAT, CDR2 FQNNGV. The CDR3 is CASSELRYTGELFF. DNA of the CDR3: TGTGCCAGCAGCGAATTAAGATACACCGGGGAGCTGTTTTTT.

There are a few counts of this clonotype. The CDR3 is CATSDSKGQNYGYTF. The CDR3 DNA is TGTGCCACCAGTGATTCAAAGGGGCAGAACTATGGCTACACCTTC. The chain combines TRBV24-1 with TRBJ1-2; weak D call: TRBD1 (5 bases). The V end lost 2 bases, the J end lost 2 bases, and 11 bases lay between the germline ends. This CDR3 comprises 15 residues. Germline assignment: CDR1 KGHDR and CDR2 SFDVKD.

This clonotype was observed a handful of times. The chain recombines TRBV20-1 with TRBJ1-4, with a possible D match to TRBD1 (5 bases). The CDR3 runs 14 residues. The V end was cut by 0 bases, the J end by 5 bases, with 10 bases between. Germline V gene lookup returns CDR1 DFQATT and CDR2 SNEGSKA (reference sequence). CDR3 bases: TGCAGTGCTAGAGATTCCCGGGGGAATGAAAAACTGTTTTTT. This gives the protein CSARDSRGNEKLFF.

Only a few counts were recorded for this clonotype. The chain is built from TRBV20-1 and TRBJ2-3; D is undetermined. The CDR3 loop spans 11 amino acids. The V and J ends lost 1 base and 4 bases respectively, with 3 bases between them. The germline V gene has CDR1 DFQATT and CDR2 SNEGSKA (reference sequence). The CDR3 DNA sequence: TGCAGTGCTAGAGTCGCAGATACGCAGTATTTT. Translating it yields CSARVADTQYF.

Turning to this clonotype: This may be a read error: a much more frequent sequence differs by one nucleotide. CDR3 nucleotides: TGTGCCACCAGTGATCCAGAGACAGGGGAACCCCAGCATTTT. Its protein product is CATSDPETGEPQHF. J is TRBJ1-5 and V is TRBV24-1, with TRBD1 identical over 8 bases. This CDR3 has 14 residues. CDR1 and CDR2 from the germline V gene are KGHDR and SFDVKD. The V and J ends lost 3 bases and 10 bases, in that order; junction bases with no gene match: 7.

The chain's CDR3 is CSAYRDIQYF. CDR3 DNA sequence: TGCAGTGCTTACCGGGACATACAGTACTTC. The chain carries TRBV20-1 and TRBJ2-7, with a tentative D call TRBD1 (6 bases). This CDR3 contains 10 residues. Germline CDR1 DFQATT, CDR2 SNEGSKA (reference sequence). Trimming removed 5 bases at V and 10 bases at J, with 12 bases between.